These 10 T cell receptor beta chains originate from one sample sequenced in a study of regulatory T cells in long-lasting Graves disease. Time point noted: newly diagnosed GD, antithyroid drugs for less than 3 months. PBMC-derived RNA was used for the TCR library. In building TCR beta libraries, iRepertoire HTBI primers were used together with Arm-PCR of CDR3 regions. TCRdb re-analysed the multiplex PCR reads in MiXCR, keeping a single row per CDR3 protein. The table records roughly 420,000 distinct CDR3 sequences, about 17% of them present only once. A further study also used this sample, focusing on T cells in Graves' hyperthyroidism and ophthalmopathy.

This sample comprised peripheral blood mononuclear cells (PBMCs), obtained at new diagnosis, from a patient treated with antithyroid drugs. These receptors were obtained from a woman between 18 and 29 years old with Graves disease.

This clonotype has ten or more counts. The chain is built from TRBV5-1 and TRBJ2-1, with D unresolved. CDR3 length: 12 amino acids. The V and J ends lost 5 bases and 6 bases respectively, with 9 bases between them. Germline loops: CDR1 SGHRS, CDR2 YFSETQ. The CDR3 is CASSYLINEQFF. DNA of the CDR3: TGCGCCAGCAGTTACCTGATCAATGAGCAGTTCTTC.

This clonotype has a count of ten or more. The CDR3 DNA reads TGTGCCAGCCAAAACGGCGGACAGGGTAACACTGAAGCTTTCTTT. Residues: CASQNGGQGNTEAFF. The V and J genes are TRBV28 and TRBJ1-1; TRBD1 agrees at 8 bases. Germline V gene data show CDR1 as MDHEN and CDR2 as SYDVKM. After removal of 8 bases from V and 2 bases from J, the junction contained 10 bases not matched to a gene. This CDR3 has 15 amino acids.

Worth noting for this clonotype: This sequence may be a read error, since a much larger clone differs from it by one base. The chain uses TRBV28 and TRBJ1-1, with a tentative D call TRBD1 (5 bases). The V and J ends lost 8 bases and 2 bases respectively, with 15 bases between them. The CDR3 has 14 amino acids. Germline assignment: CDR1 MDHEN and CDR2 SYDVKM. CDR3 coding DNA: TGTGCCAGCGGCCAGACAACAGGCAACACTGAAGCTTTCTTT. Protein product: CASGQTTGNTEAFF.

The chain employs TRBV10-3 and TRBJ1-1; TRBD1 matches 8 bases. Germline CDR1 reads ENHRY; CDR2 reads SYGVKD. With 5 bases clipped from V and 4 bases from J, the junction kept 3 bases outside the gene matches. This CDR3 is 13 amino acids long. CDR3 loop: CAISLQGGTEAFF. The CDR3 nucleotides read TGTGCCATCAGTTTACAGGGGGGCACTGAAGCTTTCTTT.

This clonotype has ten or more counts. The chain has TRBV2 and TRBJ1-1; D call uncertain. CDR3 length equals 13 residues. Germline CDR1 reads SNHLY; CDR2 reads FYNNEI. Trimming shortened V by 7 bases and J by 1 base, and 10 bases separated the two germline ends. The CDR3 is CASKLKTNTEAFF. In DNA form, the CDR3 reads TGTGCCAGCAAACTAAAAACGAACACTGAAGCTTTCTTT.

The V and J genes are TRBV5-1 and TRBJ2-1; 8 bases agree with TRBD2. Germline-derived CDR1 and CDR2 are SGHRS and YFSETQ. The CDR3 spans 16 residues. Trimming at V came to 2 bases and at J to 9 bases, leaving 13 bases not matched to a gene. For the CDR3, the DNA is TGCGCCAGCAGCTTTTTAGCGGGGAACACGGCGGGTGAGCAGTTCTTC. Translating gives CASSFLAGNTAGEQFF. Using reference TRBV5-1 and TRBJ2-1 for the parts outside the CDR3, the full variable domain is KAGVTQTPRYLIKTRGQQVTLSCSPISGHRSVSWYQQTPGQGLQFLFEYFSETQRNKGNFPGRFSGRQFSNSRSEMNVSTLELGDSALYLCASSFLAGNTAGEQFFGPGTRLTVL.

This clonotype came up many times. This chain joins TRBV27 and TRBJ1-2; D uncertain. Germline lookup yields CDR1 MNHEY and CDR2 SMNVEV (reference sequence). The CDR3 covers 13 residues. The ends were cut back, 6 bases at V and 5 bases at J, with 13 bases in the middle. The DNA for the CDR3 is TGTGCCAGCAGGGACCGCAGGATGTATGGCTACACCTTC. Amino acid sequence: CASRDRRMYGYTF.

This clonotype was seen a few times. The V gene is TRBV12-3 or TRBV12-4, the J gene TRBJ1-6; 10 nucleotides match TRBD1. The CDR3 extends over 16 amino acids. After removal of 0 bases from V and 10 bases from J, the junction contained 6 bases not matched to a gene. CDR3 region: CASSLAGTGVDSPLHF. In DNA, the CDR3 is TGTGCCAGCAGTTTAGCCGGGACAGGGGTGGACTCACCCCTCCACTTT.

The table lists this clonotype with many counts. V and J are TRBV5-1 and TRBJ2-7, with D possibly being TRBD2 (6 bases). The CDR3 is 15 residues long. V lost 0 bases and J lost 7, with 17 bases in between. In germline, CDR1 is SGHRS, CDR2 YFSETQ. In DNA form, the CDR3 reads TGCGCCAGCAGCTTGGCCGCAACGGTAGGAGGGGAGCAGTACTTC. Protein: CASSLAATVGGEQYF.

CDR3 DNA: TGTGCCAGCAGCTTATGGAGTAGCGCGAAATTTACCTACAATGAGCAGTTCTTC. This sequence encodes CASSLWSSAKFTYNEQFF. The chain is built from TRBV7-9 and TRBJ2-1; D is perhaps TRBD2 (5 bases). This CDR3 spans 18 amino acids. With 2 bases removed from V and 2 bases from J, the gap between germline ends came to 19 bases. Germline assignment: CDR1 SEHNR and CDR2 FQNEAQ (reference sequence).